This record looks at one T cell receptor beta chain sequence and its context. What it recognizes is unknown. CDR3 size: 15 residues. Trimming cost V 3 bases and J 8 bases; bases outside gene matches: 10. Germline CDR1 MDHEN, CDR2 SYDVKM. This entry is derived from a study of identifying expanded T cells in peripheral blood. Findings and limits, study-wide: Clone count variance between roughly two-week samples rose with total template count.

This table comes from immunoSEQ multiplex PCR, and its TCRdb copy is limited to in-frame clones, with some not included. Of about 110,000 clones listed, around 89% were seen once; the top ten hold more than 6.5%. The genes are TRBV28 and TRBJ1-5; 7 nucleotides match TRBD1. The sample consisted of blood. The sequence was obtained from a person aged 18 to 70 in good health. The chain's CDR3 is CASSFIQGPIKPQHF. The CDR3 nucleotides are TGTGCCAGCAGTTTTATACAGGGGCCGATCAAGCCCCAGCATTTT.